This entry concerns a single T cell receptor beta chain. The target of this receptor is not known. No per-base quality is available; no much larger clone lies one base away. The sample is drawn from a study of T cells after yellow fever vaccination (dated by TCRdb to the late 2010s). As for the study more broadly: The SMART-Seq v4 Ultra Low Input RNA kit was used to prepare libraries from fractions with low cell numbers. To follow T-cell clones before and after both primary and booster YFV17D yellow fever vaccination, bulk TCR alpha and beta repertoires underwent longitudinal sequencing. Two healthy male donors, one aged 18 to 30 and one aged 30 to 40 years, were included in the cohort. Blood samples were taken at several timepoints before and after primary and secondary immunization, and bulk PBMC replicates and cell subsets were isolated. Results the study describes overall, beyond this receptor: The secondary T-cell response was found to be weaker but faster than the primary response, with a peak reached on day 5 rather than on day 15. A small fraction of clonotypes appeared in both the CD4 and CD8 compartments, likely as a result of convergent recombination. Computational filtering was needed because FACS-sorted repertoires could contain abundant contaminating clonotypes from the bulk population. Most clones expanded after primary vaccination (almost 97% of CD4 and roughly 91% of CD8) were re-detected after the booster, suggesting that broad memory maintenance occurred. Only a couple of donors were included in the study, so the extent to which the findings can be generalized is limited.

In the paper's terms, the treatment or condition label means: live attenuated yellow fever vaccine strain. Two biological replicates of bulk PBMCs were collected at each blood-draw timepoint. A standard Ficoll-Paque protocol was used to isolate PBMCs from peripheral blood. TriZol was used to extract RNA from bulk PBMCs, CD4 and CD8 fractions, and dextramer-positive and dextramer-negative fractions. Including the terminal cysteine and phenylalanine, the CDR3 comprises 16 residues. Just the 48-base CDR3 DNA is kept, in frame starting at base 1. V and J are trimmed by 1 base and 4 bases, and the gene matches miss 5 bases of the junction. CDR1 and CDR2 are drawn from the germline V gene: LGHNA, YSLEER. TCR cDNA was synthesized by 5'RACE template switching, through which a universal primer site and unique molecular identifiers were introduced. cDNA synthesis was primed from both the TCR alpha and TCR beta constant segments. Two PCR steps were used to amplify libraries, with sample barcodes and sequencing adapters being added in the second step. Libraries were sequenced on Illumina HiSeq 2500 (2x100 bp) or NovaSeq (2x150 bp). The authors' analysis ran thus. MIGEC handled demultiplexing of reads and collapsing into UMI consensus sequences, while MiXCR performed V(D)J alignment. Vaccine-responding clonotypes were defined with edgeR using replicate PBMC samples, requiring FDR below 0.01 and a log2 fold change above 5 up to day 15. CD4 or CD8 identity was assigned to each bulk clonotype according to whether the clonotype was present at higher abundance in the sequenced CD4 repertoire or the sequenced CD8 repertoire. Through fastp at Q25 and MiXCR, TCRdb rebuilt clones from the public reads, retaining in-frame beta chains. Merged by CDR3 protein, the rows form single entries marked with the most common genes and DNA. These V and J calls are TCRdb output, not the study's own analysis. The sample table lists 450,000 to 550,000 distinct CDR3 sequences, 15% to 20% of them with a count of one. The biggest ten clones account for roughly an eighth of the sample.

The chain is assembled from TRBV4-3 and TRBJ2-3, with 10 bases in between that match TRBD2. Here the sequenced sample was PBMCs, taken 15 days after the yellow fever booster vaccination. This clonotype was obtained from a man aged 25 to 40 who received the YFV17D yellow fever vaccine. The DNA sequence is TGCGCCAGCAGCCAAGGTACTAGCGGGATCGCAGATACGCAGTATTTT. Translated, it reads CASSQGTSGIADTQYF.